The entry below describes one T cell receptor (beta chain). This CDR3 is built from 14 residues. V lost 5 bases to trimming and J lost 0 bases, with 8 bases between them. Germline V lookup: CDR1 LGHNT, CDR2 FRNRAP. The sample comes from a study of monozygotic twins with cystic fibrosis. The protocol was immunoSEQ multiplex PCR, while the TCRdb copy is restricted to in-frame clones and leaves out a portion. The sample has 7,400 or so clones; 94% are singletons. The receptor comes from a boy aged 2-9 years with cystic fibrosis. The rearrangement joins TRBV12-5 to TRBJ2-1, with D uncertain. Sequencing used blood. The CDR3 here is CASGRSSSYNEQFF. CDR3 DNA: TGTGCTAGTGGTCGGAGTAGCTCCTACAATGAGCAGTTCTTC.